The clone carrying this T cell receptor (beta chain) appeared a few times. What it binds is unknown. This sample was taken from a study of vaccination effects on CD4 cells after COVID-19. Assay: immunoSEQ multiplex PCR; the TCRdb copy retains only in-frame clones and omits some. The sample has more than 60,000 clones; around 70% are singletons. Germline loops: CDR1 SNHLY, CDR2 FYNNEI. CDR3 size: 14 residues. Trimming removed 5 bases from V and 1 base from J; junction bases left unmatched: 1. Antigen-specific CD4+ T cells were expanded (with viral peptide pools) by the ViraFEST assay ahead of sequencing. Subsequent to a culture period of roughly 11 days, CD4+ T cells were isolated. BNT162b2 vaccine or mRNA-1273 vaccine was given to participants in two doses. None of the vaccinated had previously contracted SARS-CoV-2, and their nucleocapsid antibodies tested negative. Fresh IL-2-containing medium replaced half the medium on days 3 and 7.

The receptor comes from a human donor who received a COVID-19 vaccine. The chain carries TRBV2 and TRBJ2-2; 7 positions match TRBD1. The material was CD4+ T cells from PBMCs cultured with HCoV-229E spike peptides, obtained after COVID-19 vaccination. This chain's CDR3 is CASSRQGNTGELFF. CDR3 nucleotides: TGTGCCAGCAGTCGACAGGGGAACACCGGGGAGCTGTTTTTT.